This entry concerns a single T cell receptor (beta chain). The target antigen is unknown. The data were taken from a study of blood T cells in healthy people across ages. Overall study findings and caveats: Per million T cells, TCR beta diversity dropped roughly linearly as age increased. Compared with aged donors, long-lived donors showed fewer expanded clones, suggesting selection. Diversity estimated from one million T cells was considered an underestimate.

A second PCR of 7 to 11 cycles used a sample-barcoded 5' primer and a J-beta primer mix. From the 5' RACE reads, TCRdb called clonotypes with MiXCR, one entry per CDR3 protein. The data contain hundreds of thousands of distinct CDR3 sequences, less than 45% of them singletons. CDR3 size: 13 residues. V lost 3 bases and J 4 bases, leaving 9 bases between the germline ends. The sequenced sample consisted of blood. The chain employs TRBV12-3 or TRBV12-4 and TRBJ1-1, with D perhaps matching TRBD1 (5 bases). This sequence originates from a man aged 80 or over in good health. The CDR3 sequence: CASSLVGPTEAFF. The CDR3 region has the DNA TGTGCCAGCAGTTTGGTGGGGCCCACTGAAGCTTTCTTT.